These 4 T cell receptor beta chains came from one sample sequenced in a study of breast tumors, draining lymph nodes, adjacent tissues. One entry per CDR3 protein results from TCRdb running MiXCR on the multiplex PCR reads. The sample records 150,000 to 200,000 distinct CDR3 sequences, roughly 30% being singletons. Axillary draining lymph nodes of breast cancer patients supplied the node samples. Source material: axillary lymph node tissue. All receptors come from a female donor with breast cancer. Some clones in this sample may be carry-over from other donors' samples.

This clonotype was observed a few times. A much more abundant neighbour one base away suggests this may be a read error. The chain uses TRBV20-1 and TRBJ1-5; TRBD1 agrees at 10 bases. The CDR3 sequence is 14 residues long. V was pared by 1 base and J by 9 bases, with 6 bases of the junction left unmatched. The germline V gene has CDR1 DFQATT and CDR2 SNEGSKA (reference sequence). The DNA of the CDR3 is TGCAGTGCTAGAGTCCCGGGACAGGGGCCGCCCCAGCATTTT. Residues: CSARVPGQGPPQHF.

This clonotype appeared once. The chain recombines TRBV6-6 with TRBJ2-7; 7 bases fit TRBD1. Unmatched junction bases numbered 17, after V lost 6 bases and J lost 3 bases. Germline V gene lookup returns CDR1 MNHNY and CDR2 SVGAGI (reference sequence). CDR3 length equals 17 residues. The CDR3 is CASRDLLDGTENYEQYF. The CDR3 DNA sequence: TGTGCCAGCAGGGACCTGTTGGACGGGACAGAAAACTACGAGCAGTACTTC.

This clonotype was seen at least ten times. The V gene is TRBV19, the J gene TRBJ1-5; 9 bases line up with TRBD1. CDR1 LNHDA and CDR2 SQIVND come from the germline V gene (reference sequence). The CDR3 sequence is 14 residues long. The J segment lost 7 bases and the V segment lost 3 bases, leaving 4 bases of the junction unmatched. CDR3 region: CASSIRQGGQPQHF. DNA for the CDR3: TGTGCCAGTAGTATCCGACAGGGGGGCCAGCCCCAGCATTTT.

This clonotype was recorded many times. The chain couples TRBV15 to TRBJ1-3; D unclear. The length of the CDR3 is 15 residues. The V gene's germline CDR1 is LNHNV and CDR2 YYDKDF (reference sequence). Trimming stripped 4 bases from V and 7 bases from J, with 17 bases between. The chain's CDR3 is CATSKRSQGWNTIYF. The CDR3 DNA follows: TGTGCCACCAGCAAGAGGAGTCAAGGGTGGAACACCATATATTTT. The variable domain in full, completed from reference TRBV15 and TRBJ1-3, reads DAMVIQNPRYQVTQFGKPVTLSCSQTLNHNVMYWYQQKSSQAPKLLFHYYDKDFNNEADTPDNFQSRRPNTSFCFLDIRSPGLGDTAMYLCATSKRSQGWNTIYFGEGSWLTVV.